This TCR beta chain comes out of a study of quantifying T cell responses using KT2 cells. Looking at the study overall: RNA was reverse transcribed with TCR alpha and beta constant-region primers. Under optimum conditions, T4 ligation efficiency was estimated at more than 8.5%. The second PCR ran as a qPCR until a predetermined fluorescence threshold was reached. Study-level findings and limits: KT2 sequence counts showed saturation when very many KT2 cells were spiked in.

This clonotype was counted only a few times. Its specificity is unknown. Germline V gene lookup returns CDR1 SEHNR and CDR2 FQNEAQ (reference sequence). CDR3 size: 14 residues. V lost 7 bases, J lost 2 bases, and 9 bases lay in between. A single-stranded UMI oligo with SP2 sequence was ligated to cDNA 3' ends. First-round PCR used roughly 4 cycles and beta primers RC1.1 and RC1.2 covering TRBC1 and TRBC2. TCRdb reprocessed the UMI-ligation and nested PCR reads via MiXCR and lists one record per CDR3 protein. The sample lists under 35,000 distinct CDR3 sequences, around a tenth occurring once. A range of KT2-to-PBMC ratios was made using fixed PBMC numbers.

Input material: PBMCs spiked with cells of the T cell clone KT2. The V and J genes are TRBV7-9 and TRBJ1-6, with D unclear. The sequence was collected from a human donor. The chain's CDR3 is CASTAGAYNSPLHF. The DNA of the CDR3 is TGTGCCAGCACCGCCGGGGCCTATAATTCACCCCTCCACTTT.